The 7 T cell receptor beta chains listed next were all sequenced from one sample in a study of T cell repertoires in cytomegalovirus infection. For these receptors, no antigen is known. TCRdb re-called the reads through MiXCR, storing one row per CDR3 protein. Of approximately 280,000 distinct CDR3 sequences listed, approximately 22% were seen once; the top ten hold approximately 19%. The sample here was cultured PBMCs, taken from culture after CMV antigen stimulation. Receptor source: a human donor in good health (CMV status not recorded). Some clones in this sample may be carry-over from other donors' samples.

Only a few counts were recorded for this clonotype. The rearrangement uses TRBV6-1 and TRBJ2-3; D gene unclear. From germline, CDR1 is MNHNS and CDR2 SASEGT. Trimming pared 5 bases from V and 6 bases from J, leaving 18 bases between. CDR3 length: 15 residues. The DNA for the CDR3 is TGTGCCAGCAGTTGGGGTTTTTTGGACCGGGATACGCAGTATTTT. Residues: CASSWGFLDRDTQYF.

This clonotype turned up a few times. The chain links TRBV6-5 to TRBJ1-1; TRBD1 might be the D (6 bases). CDR1 and CDR2 (germline): MNHEY, SVGAGI. CDR3 length equals 15 residues. V lost 2 bases to trimming and J lost 1 base, with 11 bases between them. CDR3 nucleotide sequence: TGTGCCAGCAGTTACGTACAGGGTTCGAACACTGAAGCTTTCTTT. Translated: CASSYVQGSNTEAFF.

The table lists this clonotype with a few counts. The chain links TRBV11-2 to TRBJ2-3; D uncertain. The CDR3 totals 14 residues. Germline V gene data show CDR1 as SGHAT and CDR2 as FQNNGV. Trimming pared 5 bases from V and 1 base from J, leaving 10 bases between. CDR3 sequence reads: CASSPVMRTDTQYF. CDR3 DNA sequence: TGTGCCAGCAGCCCTGTGATGCGCACAGATACGCAGTATTTT. Full variable domain (missing parts from reference TRBV11-2 and TRBJ2-3): EAGVAQSPRYKIIEKRQSVAFWCNPISGHATLYWYQQILGQGPKLLIQFQNNGVVDDSQLPKDRFSAERLKGVDSTLKIQPAKLEDSAVYLCASSPVMRTDTQYFGPGTRLTVL.

The chain links TRBV19 to TRBJ2-7; 8 nucleotides match TRBD1. There are 14 residues in the CDR3. From germline, CDR1 is LNHDA and CDR2 SQIVND (reference sequence). Trimming cost V 3 bases and J 7 bases; bases outside gene matches: 8. CDR3: CASSILTGAGEQYF. CDR3 DNA sequence: TGTGCCAGTAGTATCTTGACAGGGGCCGGGGAGCAGTACTTC. The full variable domain, in which reference TRBV19 and TRBJ2-7 provide the parts outside the CDR3, is DGGITQSPKYLFRKEGQNVTLSCEQNLNHDAMYWYRQDPGQGLRLIYYSQIVNDFQKGDIAEGYSVSREKKESFPLTVTSAQKNPTAFYLCASSILTGAGEQYFGPGTRLTVT.

This rearrangement joins TRBV20-1 to TRBJ1-1, with D unclear. V shed 5 bases and J shed 5 bases, with 9 bases lying between them. This CDR3 spans 11 amino acids. The germline gives CDR1 DFQATT, CDR2 SNEGSKA (reference sequence). CDR3 loop: CSALEETEAFF. The CDR3 coding sequence is TGCAGTGCTTTGGAGGAGACTGAAGCTTTCTTT.

This clonotype was seen many times. The rearrangement links TRBV6-1 to TRBJ1-5, with a possible D match to TRBD1 (5 bases). CDR1 and CDR2 (germline): MNHNS, SASEGT. The ends were cut back, 10 bases at V and 4 bases at J, with 11 bases in the middle. This CDR3 spans 12 amino acids. The CDR3 DNA follows: TGTGCCACCGGGGCTACTAATCAGCCCCAGCATTTT. Translation: CATGATNQPQHF.

This clonotype was detected many times. The chain uses TRBV7-2 and TRBJ2-2; 7 nucleotides agree with TRBD2. The J segment lost 6 bases and the V segment lost 9 bases, leaving 13 bases of the junction unmatched. The germline V gene has CDR1 SGHTA and CDR2 FQGNSA. The CDR3 covers 15 residues. The CDR3 spells CASKPAGVGSGELFF. CDR3 coding DNA: TGTGCCAGTAAGCCGGCGGGAGTGGGTTCCGGGGAGCTGTTTTTT.